This TCR beta chain was sequenced for a study of blood T cell repertoires in COVID-19. This CDR3 is built from 15 residues. V lost 3 bases, J lost 0 bases, and 8 bases lay in between. Germline assignment: CDR1 SGHTA and CDR2 FQGNSA. The authors' processing: Estimation of nucleated cell counts relied on the amplification of reference gene primers. Assay used: immunoSEQ multiplex PCR; TCRdb lists only in-frame clones, some missing. V and J calls and clone size are copied from that table; D and trimming were computed from the DNA. The top ten hold around 1.7% of the sample, which has fewer than 350,000 clones, almost 90% seen once.

Sequences were obtained from PBMCs or T cells enriched from blood (not recorded which). The J gene is TRBJ1-4, the V gene TRBV7-2, with D maybe TRBD1 (6 bases). This TCR was recovered from a woman aged 18-30 years with acute COVID-19. CDR3 in DNA: TGTGCCAGCAGCTTGGACAGCGCAACTAATGAAAAACTGTTTTTT. Translation: CASSLDSATNEKLFF.